The rows below give T cell receptor beta chains drawn from one sample of a study of post-analysis software for immune sequencing data. TCRdb reprocessed the PCR reads via MiXCR and lists one record per CDR3 protein. The sample lists about 680,000 distinct CDR3 sequences, 59% occurring once. The source material was blood. All receptors derive from a girl aged 2-10 years with multiple sclerosis. Both conserved end residues are trimmed from each CDR3.

TRBV20-1,SASGPGLYFNEQF
TRBV7-9,ASSLAQGSEQY
TRBV20-1,SATGTGGSGANVLT
TRBV7-9,ASSVDLMAETQY
TRBV10-2,ATVNRGNEQF
TRBV6-6,ASMDAYNEQF
TRBV5-5,ASRRRMNTEAF
TRBV29-1,SVEIQRPSFGETQY
TRBV5-5,ASSPWGPGELF
TRBV14,ASSQRQSEAF
TRBV6-4,ASSEGEAGHNEQF
TRBV3-1,ASSQSIAGETQY
TRBV5-1,ASSPPTGNNYGYT
TRBV20-1,SASVAGETDTQY
TRBV30,AWRPVTDTQY
TRBV11-2,ASSLGRGSGSQETQY
TRBV9,ASSVERTSGRAGNEQF
TRBV13,ASSYVRGWETQY
TRBV2,ASSDSGRASRETQY
TRBV29-1,SVEGPYGYT
TRBV6-8,ASSWRGIRRGTDTQY
TRBV6-5,ASSLGVSTEAF
TRBV7-8,ASSLAPGRAYERY
TRBV6-1,ASSESSVADTQY
TRBV5-6,ASHSSGTQY
TRBV9,ASSTGVASEQF
TRBV29-1,SVLEQSDTQY
TRBV18,ASSPRTGVDEQY
TRBV2,ASSAQSLQETQY
TRBV13,AWGQRGTDTQY
TRBV5-1,ASSFDPGGTEQY
TRBV12-3/TRBV12-4,ASSLSGSASPRQF
TRBV13,ASSNRTGGEETQY
TRBV4-3,ASSQDLPANSPLH
TRBV7-9,ASSSSSGGAEETQY
TRBV10-3,AISSGQGDGETQY
TRBV6-6,ASSYGAGANVLT
TRBV29-1,SVDGVGQLSYEQY
TRBV12-3/TRBV12-4,ASSLLRLAGEAEQF
TRBV5-1,ASSSGMPPNYGYT
TRBV27,ASSYRGPSYEQY
TRBV29-1,SVEVGVGSPLH
TRBV6-2/TRBV6-3,ASSYRGLSSYNEQF
TRBV4-3,ASSQNRDGKGKLF
TRBV25-1,ASSKYIPRGGAEAF
TRBV29-1,SAETGVTEAF
TRBV14,ASSQEGHRVDTQY
TRBV6-2/TRBV6-3,ASRYHGTEAF
TRBV20-1,SARRNRDQNSYNEQF
TRBV19,VSQDLGETQY
TRBV20-1,SASLGTSGTEQF
TRBV29-1,SVTPAGVDLLQF
TRBV7-9,ASSSVADTQY
TRBV6-6,ASSSTRGETQY
TRBV6-5,ASSTEDFGFSYNEQF
TRBV9,ASSVRPGQGSYNEQF
TRBV5-1,ASSEGAGTGNTGELF